These 31 T cell receptor beta chains originate from one sample sequenced in a study of shared clonotypes between healthy human individuals. Assay: immunoSEQ multiplex PCR; the TCRdb copy retains only in-frame clones and omits some. The sample carries some 900,000 clones, over 60% recorded once. The sequenced sample was memory CD4+ T cells sorted from blood. Subset denoted: CD45RA-negative fraction. These receptors originate from a man aged 18 to 30 in good health.

This rearrangement joins TRBV18 to TRBJ1-2; D not resolved. Trimming took 0 bases from V and 8 from J, leaving 13 bases between them. This CDR3 has 14 amino acids. Germline assignment: CDR1 KGHSH and CDR2 LQKENI. In nucleotides, the CDR3 is TGTGCCAGCTCACCACCTTCCGGGGTCTACGGCTACACCTTC. It encodes CASSPPSGVYGYTF.

The rearrangement uses TRBV5-6 and TRBJ2-1, with D tentatively TRBD2 (6 bases). V lost 2 bases and J lost 6, with 21 bases in between. The CDR3 runs to 17 residues. Germline CDR1 is SGHDT and CDR2 is YYEEEE. CDR3 sequence reads: CASSLSTRTMGSNEQFF. The CDR3 DNA is TGTGCCAGCAGCTTATCGACAAGGACTATGGGGAGCAATGAGCAGTTCTTC.

The J gene is TRBJ1-2, the V gene TRBV6-1; tentative D call: TRBD1 (5 bases). Germline V gene data show CDR1 as MNHNS and CDR2 as SASEGT. This CDR3 contains 12 residues. Trimming stripped 8 bases from V and 4 bases from J, with 11 bases between. The CDR3, as DNA: TGTGCCAGCGGGGGAGGTAGCTATGGCTACACCTTC. Amino acids: CASGGGSYGYTF.

This clone was observed once. V usage is TRBV30 and J usage is TRBJ1-6; the D gene is possibly TRBD1 (5 bases). The CDR3 loop spans 13 amino acids. CDR1 is GTSNPN, CDR2 SVGIG, per germline (reference sequence). Trimming cost V 1 base and J 7 bases, with 8 bases left between them. The CDR3 sequence: CAWSEGTNSPLHF. The DNA for the CDR3 is TGTGCCTGGAGTGAGGGGACCAATTCACCCCTCCACTTT.

CDR3 in DNA: TGTGCCAGCAGCTTAGCCCCCGATACAGGTAGCGGGGGGGTCGGAAACATTCAGTACTTC. It translates to CASSLAPDTGSGGVGNIQYF. The gene calls are TRBV7-6 and TRBJ2-4; 11 bases are a match to TRBD2. Germline CDR1 and CDR2: SGHVS and FNYEAQ. V was pared by 0 bases and J by 6 bases, with 16 bases of the junction left unmatched. CDR3 length: 20 residues.

V is TRBV6-1 and J is TRBJ1-4; D might be TRBD1 (5 bases). Looked up from germline, CDR1 is MNHNS and CDR2 is SASEGT. Trimming shortened V by 1 base and J by 1 base, and 13 bases separated the two germline ends. The CDR3 extends over 17 amino acids. This CDR3 reads CASSEGAGLRTNEKLFF. The CDR3 DNA follows: TGTGCCAGCAGTGAAGGTGCAGGGTTAAGAACTAATGAAAAACTGTTTTTT.

The gene calls are TRBV6-1 and TRBJ1-1, with 8 bases fitting TRBD1. This CDR3 is 14 amino acids long. Trimming took 3 bases from V and 5 from J; bases not matched to a gene: 5. The V gene's germline CDR1 is MNHNS and CDR2 SASEGT. The CDR3 sequence is CASSEAGTGTEAFF. DNA of the CDR3: TGTGCCAGCAGTGAGGCCGGGACAGGAACTGAAGCTTTCTTT.

This chain joins TRBV9 and TRBJ2-1; 8 nucleotides match TRBD2. With 3 bases clipped from V and 7 bases from J, the junction kept 9 bases outside the gene matches. The CDR3 is 15 residues long. Germline assignment: CDR1 SGDLS and CDR2 YYNGEE. This chain's CDR3 is CASSESGGALNEQFF. CDR3 in DNA: TGTGCCAGCAGCGAGAGCGGGGGAGCCCTTAATGAGCAGTTCTTC.

The chain recombines TRBV9 with TRBJ2-1, with 7 nucleotides matching TRBD1. CDR1 is SGDLS, CDR2 YYNGEE, per germline. There are 15 residues in the CDR3. J was trimmed by 3 bases and V by 0 bases; bases with no gene match: 3. The CDR3 loop reads CASSVATGNYNEQFF. The CDR3 DNA reads TGTGCCAGCAGCGTAGCGACAGGGAACTACAATGAGCAGTTCTTC.

The chain is built from TRBV10-3 and TRBJ2-4; 11 bases are a match to TRBD2. Germline V gives CDR1 ENHRY, CDR2 SYGVKD. J lost 1 base, V lost 0 bases, and 5 bases had no gene match. There are 18 residues in the CDR3. CDR3 sequence: CAISESPTSGTAKNIQYF. Written as DNA, the CDR3 is TGTGCCATCAGTGAGTCCCCGACTAGCGGGACTGCCAAAAACATTCAGTACTTC.

The chain employs TRBV7-6 and TRBJ1-1; possibly TRBD1 for D (5 bases). The germline gives CDR1 SGHVS, CDR2 FNYEAQ. V dropped 2 bases and J dropped 1 base, with 8 bases sitting between them. This CDR3 is built from 14 residues. CDR3 sequence reads: CASSLRQSNTEAFF. DNA for the CDR3: TGTGCCAGCAGCTTACGACAGTCGAACACTGAAGCTTTCTTT.

Written as DNA, the CDR3 is TGTGCCAGCAGTGACCGGACTAGCACCTACGAGCAGTACTTC. It is translated as CASSDRTSTYEQYF. The genes are TRBV6-6 and TRBJ2-7, with 8 bases aligning to TRBD2. The CDR3 has 14 residues. With 5 bases clipped from V and 2 bases from J, the junction kept 5 bases outside the gene matches. The V gene's germline CDR1 is MNHNY and CDR2 SVGAGI (reference sequence).

This sequence joins TRBV5-6 and TRBJ1-2; TRBD1 agrees at 8 bases. Germline V gene data show CDR1 as SGHDT and CDR2 as YYEEEE. The J segment lost 12 bases and the V segment lost 3 bases, leaving 7 bases of the junction unmatched. This CDR3 region has 12 residues. The CDR3 coding sequence is TGTGCCAGCAGCTGGGTCGGACAGGGAGACACCTTC. It encodes CASSWVGQGDTF.

This clone turned up a few times. The chain couples TRBV7-2 to TRBJ1-2; maybe TRBD1 (5 bases). Between the trimmed V and J ends, which lost 2 bases and 8 bases, there was a span of 12 bases. This CDR3 spans 13 amino acids. Per the germline V gene, CDR1 is SGHTA and CDR2 is FQGNSA. The CDR3 loop reads CASSLYRGEGYTF. The DNA of the CDR3 is TGTGCCAGCAGCTTATACAGAGGGGAAGGCTACACCTTC.

This chain joins TRBV29-1 and TRBJ1-2; 8 bases align to TRBD1. Germline V CDR1 and CDR2: SQVTM, ANQGSEA. The CDR3 is 14 residues long. Germline trimming cut 7 bases from V and 6 bases from J; bases unmatched to any gene: 13. In nucleotides, the CDR3 is TGCAGCGCAAAACGTGGGGACAGGAGGGATGGCTACACCTTC. This encodes CSAKRGDRRDGYTF.

The chain couples TRBV18 to TRBJ1-1; D possibly corresponds to TRBD1 (6 bases). CDR1 and CDR2 (germline): KGHSH, LQKENI. CDR3 size: 16 residues. The V end was cut by 3 bases, the J end by 5 bases, with 19 bases between. The CDR3 sequence: CASSPTLNRDVTEAFF. The CDR3 nucleotides read TGTGCCAGCTCACCGACACTCAACAGGGATGTGACTGAAGCTTTCTTT.

The J gene is TRBJ2-5, the V gene TRBV15; possible D gene TRBD1, 5 bases. V was cut by 0 bases and J by 5 bases, with 16 bases left in between. CDR3 size: 16 residues. Germline values: CDR1 LNHNV, CDR2 YYDKDF (reference sequence). CDR3 coding DNA: TGTGCCACCAGCAGAGATCGCCTCGGGCAGGGTGAGACCCAGTACTTC. Translating gives CATSRDRLGQGETQYF. Full variable domain (outside the CDR3, taken from reference TRBV15 and TRBJ2-5): DAMVIQNPRYQVTQFGKPVTLSCSQTLNHNVMYWYQQKSSQAPKLLFHYYDKDFNNEADTPDNFQSRRPNTSFCFLDIRSPGLGDTAMYLCATSRDRLGQGETQYFGPGTRLLVL.

The chain couples TRBV5-8 to TRBJ2-2; D unresolved. V dropped 5 bases and J dropped 4 bases, with 6 bases sitting between them. This CDR3 contains 12 residues. The germline CDR1 and CDR2 sequences are SGHTS and YDEGEE. CDR3 bases: TGTGCCAGCAGACCCAGCACCGGGGAGCTGTTTTTT. This codes for CASRPSTGELFF.

This chain uses TRBV7-2 with TRBJ2-1; 12 bases line up with TRBD2. The CDR3 extends over 16 amino acids. The V and J ends lost 7 bases and 6 bases, in that order; junction bases with no gene match: 10. CDR1 SGHTA and CDR2 FQGNSA come from the germline V gene. CDR3 sequence reads: CASTAWGTSGLNEQFF. The CDR3 DNA sequence: TGTGCCAGCACCGCGTGGGGGACTAGCGGGCTCAATGAGCAGTTCTTC.

CDR3 in amino acids: CASSLGQGASGTQYF. The CDR3 region has the DNA TGCGCCAGCAGCTTGGGACAGGGGGCATCGGGTACGCAGTATTTT. V usage is TRBV5-1 and J usage is TRBJ2-3, with 10 nucleotides matching TRBD1. Trimming at V came to 0 bases and at J to 8 bases, leaving 6 bases not matched to a gene. CDR1 is SGHRS and CDR2 is YFSETQ in the germline V gene. This CDR3 comprises 15 residues.

The gene calls are TRBV2 and TRBJ2-7; 9 positions agree with TRBD1. The CDR3 sequence is 16 residues long. The J segment lost 0 bases and the V segment lost 5 bases, leaving 8 bases of the junction unmatched. Germline lookup yields CDR1 SNHLY and CDR2 FYNNEI. The CDR3 DNA reads TGTGCCAGCAGTATGGACAGGGGAGTTAGCTCCTACGAGCAGTACTTC. Its protein is CASSMDRGVSSYEQYF.

CDR3 loop: CASSQEGRHEQYF. CDR3 coding DNA: TGTGCCAGCAGCCAAGAGGGGCGCCACGAGCAGTACTTC. J is TRBJ2-7 and V is TRBV4-2; TRBD1 might be the D (5 bases). With 0 bases removed from V and 5 bases from J, the gap between germline ends came to 8 bases. Germline CDR1 LGHNA, CDR2 YNFKEQ. CDR3 length equals 13 residues.

The chain employs TRBV2 and TRBJ2-2; 12 bases are a match to TRBD2. Per germline, CDR1 SNHLY and CDR2 FYNNEI. With 7 bases clipped from V and 8 bases from J, the junction kept 11 bases outside the gene matches. There are 16 residues in the CDR3. The CDR3 coding sequence is TGTGCCAGCAACACTCTAGCGGGAGGGCCGGGAGGGGAGCTGTTTTTT. Encoded protein: CASNTLAGGPGGELFF.

The rearrangement uses TRBV6-1 and TRBJ2-7, with 9 bases matching TRBD2. Germline CDR1 is MNHNS and CDR2 is SASEGT. The junction had 4 bases not matched to a gene; V was cut back by 6 bases and J by 1 base. CDR3 size: 14 residues. The CDR3 sequence: CASRRTSESYEQYF. The CDR3, as DNA: TGTGCCAGCAGGCGGACTAGCGAATCCTACGAGCAGTACTTC.

In DNA, the CDR3 is TGTGCCTGGTACGATCCGGGCCGGGGATATGGCTACACCTTC. It translates to CAWYDPGRGYGYTF. The chain carries TRBV30 and TRBJ1-2; D gene uncertain. V dropped 5 bases and J dropped 5 bases, with 18 bases sitting between them. CDR1 GTSNPN and CDR2 SVGIG come from the germline V gene (reference sequence). The CDR3 consists of 14 residues. Based on the CDR3 plus reference TRBV30 and TRBJ1-2, the full variable domain is SQTIHQWPATLVQPVGSPLSLECTVEGTSNPNLYWYRQAAGRGLQLLFYSVGIGQISSEVPQNLSASRPQDRQFILSSKKLLLSDSGFYLCAWYDPGRGYGYTFGSGTRLTVV.

CDR3 coding DNA: TGTGCCAGCAGTGACTCCCTGGGGGGACAGGGTCACGCCGGGTATTCGACTGGCTACACCTTC. Translation gives CASSDSLGGQGHAGYSTGYTF. The genes are TRBV6-4 and TRBJ1-2; 9 nucleotides line up with TRBD1. CDR1 MRHNA and CDR2 SNTAGT come from the germline V gene. With V trimmed by 0 bases and J by 7 bases, 24 bases remained unmatched. The CDR3 is 21 residues long.

V gene TRBV5-1 combines with J gene TRBJ2-7; 8 bases line up with TRBD1. The CDR3 is 13 residues long. V was clipped by 4 bases and J by 7 bases; unmatched bases: 7. CDR1 and CDR2 from the germline V gene are SGHRS and YFSETQ. DNA for the CDR3: TGCGCCAGCAGCGACGACAGGGGTCAAGAGCAGTACTTC. It translates to CASSDDRGQEQYF. The entire variable domain, with the rest obtained from reference TRBV5-1 and TRBJ2-7, is as follows: KAGVTQTPRYLIKTRGQQVTLSCSPISGHRSVSWYQQTPGQGLQFLFEYFSETQRNKGNFPGRFSGRQFSNSRSEMNVSTLELGDSALYLCASSDDRGQEQYFGPGTRLTVT.

As concerns this clone: A read error is possible here, since a much larger clone lies one base away. The CDR3 nucleotides read TGTGCCAGCAGCTTAGTAGGTTACGAGCAGTACTTC. Translation: CASSLVGYEQYF. The chain couples TRBV7-8 to TRBJ2-5; D remains ambiguous. Gene TRBJ2-7 matches the end of the DNA better, so the J call may be wrong. There are 12 residues in the CDR3. Germline V gene lookup returns CDR1 SGHVS and CDR2 FQNEAQ.

The rearrangement links TRBV7-9 to TRBJ1-4; D might be TRBD1 (5 bases). This CDR3 has 15 residues. V was cut by 1 base and J by 7 bases, with 13 bases left in between. CDR1 is SEHNR and CDR2 is FQNEAQ in the germline V gene (reference sequence). CDR3 sequence (DNA): TGTGCCAGCAGCTTAGGTGGGGCGCGAGGTGAAAAACTGTTTTTT. Protein: CASSLGGARGEKLFF.

The rearrangement links TRBV6-1 to TRBJ1-6, with TRBD1 matching 7 bases. V dropped 10 bases and J dropped 10; count of bases not matched to a gene: 13. This CDR3 is built from 14 residues. Germline loops: CDR1 MNHNS, CDR2 SASEGT. In DNA, the CDR3 is TGTGCCACCCGGACAGGAGGGGAGGGCTCACCCCTCCACTTT. This sequence encodes CATRTGGEGSPLHF.

V usage is TRBV11-2 and J usage is TRBJ2-5, with 9 bases that match TRBD1. Per germline, CDR1 SGHAT and CDR2 FQNNGV. The CDR3 contains 16 residues. V lost 6 bases, J lost 5 bases, and 13 bases stayed unmatched. The CDR3 loop is CASRKIGTGSGETQYF. In DNA form, the CDR3 reads TGTGCCAGCAGAAAGATAGGGACAGGGTCTGGTGAGACCCAGTACTTC.